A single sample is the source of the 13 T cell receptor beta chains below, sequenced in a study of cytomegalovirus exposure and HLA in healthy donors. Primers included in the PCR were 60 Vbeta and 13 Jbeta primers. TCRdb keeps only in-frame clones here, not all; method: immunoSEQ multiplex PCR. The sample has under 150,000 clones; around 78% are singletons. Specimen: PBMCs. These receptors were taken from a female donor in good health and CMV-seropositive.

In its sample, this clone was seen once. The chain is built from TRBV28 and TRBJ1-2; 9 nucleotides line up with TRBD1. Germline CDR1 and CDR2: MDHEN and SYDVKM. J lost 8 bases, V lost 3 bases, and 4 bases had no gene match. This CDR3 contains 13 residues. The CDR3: CASSLGTGQGYTF. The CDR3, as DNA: TGTGCCAGCAGTTTGGGGACAGGGCAGGGCTACACCTTC.

The chain's CDR3 is CASSLTPGQGREETQYF. CDR3 sequence (DNA): TGTGCCAGCAGTTTAACTCCGGGACAGGGGCGGGAGGAGACCCAGTACTTC. The V and J genes are TRBV28 and TRBJ2-5; 10 bases agree with TRBD1. There are 17 residues in the CDR3. In germline, CDR1 is MDHEN, CDR2 SYDVKM. Trimming cost V 2 bases and J 5 bases; bases outside gene matches: 11.

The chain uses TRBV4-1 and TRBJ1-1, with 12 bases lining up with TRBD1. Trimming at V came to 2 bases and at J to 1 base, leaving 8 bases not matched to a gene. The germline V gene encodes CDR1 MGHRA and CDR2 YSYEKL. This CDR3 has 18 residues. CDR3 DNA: TGCGCCAGCAGCCAAACCATAACGGGACAGGGGGCGAACACTGAAGCTTTCTTT. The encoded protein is CASSQTITGQGANTEAFF.

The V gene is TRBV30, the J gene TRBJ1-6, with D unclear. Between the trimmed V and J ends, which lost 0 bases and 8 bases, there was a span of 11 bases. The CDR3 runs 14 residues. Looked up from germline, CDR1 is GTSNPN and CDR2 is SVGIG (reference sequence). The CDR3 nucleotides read TGTGCCTGGAGTGTAAGCGCCAGTTATTCACCCCTCCACTTT. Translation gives CAWSVSASYSPLHF.

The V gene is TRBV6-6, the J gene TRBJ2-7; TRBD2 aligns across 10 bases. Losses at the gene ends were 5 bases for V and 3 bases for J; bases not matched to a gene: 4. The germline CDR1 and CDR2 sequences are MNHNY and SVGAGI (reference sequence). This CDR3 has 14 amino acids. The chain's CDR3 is CASSRVAGGYEQYF. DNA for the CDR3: TGTGCCAGCAGTAGGGTAGCGGGGGGCTACGAGCAGTACTTC.

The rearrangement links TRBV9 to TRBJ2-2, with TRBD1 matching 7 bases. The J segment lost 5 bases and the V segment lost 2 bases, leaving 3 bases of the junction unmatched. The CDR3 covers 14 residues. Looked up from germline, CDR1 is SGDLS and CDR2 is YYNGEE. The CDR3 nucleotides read TGTGCCAGCAGCGTCCTACAGGGGACCGGGGAGCTGTTTTTT. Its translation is CASSVLQGTGELFF.

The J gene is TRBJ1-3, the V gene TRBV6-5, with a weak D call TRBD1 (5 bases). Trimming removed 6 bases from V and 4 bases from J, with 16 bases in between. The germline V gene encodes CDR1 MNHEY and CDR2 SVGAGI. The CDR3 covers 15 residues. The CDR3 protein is CASSPRRVSGNTIYF. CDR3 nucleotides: TGTGCCAGCAGCCCCCGCAGGGTGAGCGGAAACACCATATATTTT.

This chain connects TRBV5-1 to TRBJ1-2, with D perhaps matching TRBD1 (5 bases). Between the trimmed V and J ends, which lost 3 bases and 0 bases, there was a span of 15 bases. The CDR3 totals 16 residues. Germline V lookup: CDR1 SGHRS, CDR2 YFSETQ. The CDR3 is CASSWGVRAANYGYTF. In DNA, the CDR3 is TGCGCCAGCAGCTGGGGGGTGAGGGCAGCTAACTATGGCTACACCTTC.

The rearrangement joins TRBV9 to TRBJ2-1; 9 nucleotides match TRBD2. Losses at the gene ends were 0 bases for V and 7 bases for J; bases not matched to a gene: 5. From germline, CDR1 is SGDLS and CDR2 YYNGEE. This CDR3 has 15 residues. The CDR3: CASSVVAGVSNEQFF. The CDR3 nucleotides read TGTGCCAGCAGCGTAGTAGCGGGGGTCAGTAATGAGCAGTTCTTC.

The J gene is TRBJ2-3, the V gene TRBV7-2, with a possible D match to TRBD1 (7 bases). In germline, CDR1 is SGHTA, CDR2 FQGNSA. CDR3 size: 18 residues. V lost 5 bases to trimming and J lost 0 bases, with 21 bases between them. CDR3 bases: TGTGCCAGCAGCCCGCGCCCGCGGGGACAGACTAGCACAGATACGCAGTATTTT. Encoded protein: CASSPRPRGQTSTDTQYF.

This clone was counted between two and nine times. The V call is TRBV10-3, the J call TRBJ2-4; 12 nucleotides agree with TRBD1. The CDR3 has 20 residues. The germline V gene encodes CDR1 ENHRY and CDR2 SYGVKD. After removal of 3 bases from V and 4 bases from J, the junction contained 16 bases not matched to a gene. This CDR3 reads CAISDTWAGQGAVWKNIQYF. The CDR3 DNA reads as TGTGCCATCAGTGACACCTGGGCGGGACAGGGGGCAGTGTGGAAAAACATTCAGTACTTC.

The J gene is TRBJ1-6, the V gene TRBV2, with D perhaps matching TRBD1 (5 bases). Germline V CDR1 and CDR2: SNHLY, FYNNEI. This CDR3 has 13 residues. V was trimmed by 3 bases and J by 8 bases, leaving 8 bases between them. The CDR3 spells CASSEGGDSPLHF. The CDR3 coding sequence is TGTGCCAGCAGTGAGGGGGGGGATTCACCCCTCCACTTT.

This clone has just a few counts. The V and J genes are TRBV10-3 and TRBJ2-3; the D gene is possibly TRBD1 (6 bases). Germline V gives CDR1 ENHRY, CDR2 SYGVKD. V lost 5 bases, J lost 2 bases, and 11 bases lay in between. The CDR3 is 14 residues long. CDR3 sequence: CAISTGTVTDTQYF. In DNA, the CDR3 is TGTGCCATCAGTACAGGGACCGTCACAGATACGCAGTATTTT.